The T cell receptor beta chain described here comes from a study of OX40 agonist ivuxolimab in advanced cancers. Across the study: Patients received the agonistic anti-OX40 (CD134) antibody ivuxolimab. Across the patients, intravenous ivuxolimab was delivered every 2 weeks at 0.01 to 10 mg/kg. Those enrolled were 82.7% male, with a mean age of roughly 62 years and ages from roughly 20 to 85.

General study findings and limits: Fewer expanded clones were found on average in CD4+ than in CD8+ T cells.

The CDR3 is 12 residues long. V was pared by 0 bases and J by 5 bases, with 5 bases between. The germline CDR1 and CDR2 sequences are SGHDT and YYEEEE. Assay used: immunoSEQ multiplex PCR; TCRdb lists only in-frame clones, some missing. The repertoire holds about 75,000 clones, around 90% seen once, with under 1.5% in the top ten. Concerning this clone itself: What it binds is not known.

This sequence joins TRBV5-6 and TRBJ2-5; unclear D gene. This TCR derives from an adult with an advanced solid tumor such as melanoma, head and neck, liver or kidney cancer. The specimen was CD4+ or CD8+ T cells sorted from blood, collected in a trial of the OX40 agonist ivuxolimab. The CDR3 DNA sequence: TGTGCCAGCAGCTTGGATGTGGAGACCCAGTACTTC. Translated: CASSLDVETQYF.